The 4 T cell receptor beta chains below were found in one sample sequenced in a study of blood T cell repertoires in COVID-19. Here immunoSEQ multiplex PCR was the method, and the copy in TCRdb shows in-frame clones only, minus some. The table includes about 120,000 clones, 88% detected once. The sequenced sample consisted of peripheral blood. These receptors all come from a human donor in a cohort sampled during active COVID-19.

The chain has TRBV11-2 and TRBJ2-7; 7 nucleotides agree with TRBD1. The junction had 5 bases not matched to a gene; V was cut back by 6 bases and J by 3 bases. The CDR3 is 13 residues long. Per germline, CDR1 SGHAT and CDR2 FQNNGV. The CDR3 bases are TGTGCCAGCAGTGTGGGACAGAACTACGAGCAGTACTTC. This gives the protein CASSVGQNYEQYF.

The V and J genes are TRBV27 and TRBJ2-7; the match to TRBD2 covers 10 bases. The length of the CDR3 is 16 residues. J was trimmed by 5 bases and V by 5 bases; bases with no gene match: 12. Looked up from germline, CDR1 is MNHEY and CDR2 is SMNVEV (reference sequence). CDR3 coding DNA: TGTGCCAGCAGTCCGTACCCTAGCGGGAGAACCCACGAGCAGTACTTC. Translated, it gives CASSPYPSGRTHEQYF.

The chain has TRBV18 and TRBJ1-2; D is undetermined. The CDR3 has 12 amino acids. Germline V gene sequence: CDR1 KGHSH, CDR2 LQKENI. Between the trimmed V and J ends, which lost 1 base and 8 bases, there was a span of 8 bases. Written as DNA, the CDR3 is TGTGCCAGCTCACCACGGGCTACGGGCTACACCTTC. It translates to CASSPRATGYTF.

V is TRBV5-1 and J is TRBJ1-5; D gene uncertain. CDR3 length: 11 residues. CDR1 SGHRS and CDR2 YFSETQ come from the germline V gene. V dropped 8 bases and J dropped 4 bases, with 7 bases sitting between them. CDR3 coding DNA: TGCGCCAGGTGGCAGAATCAGCCCCAGCATTTT. It specifies CARWQNQPQHF.